These T cell receptor beta chains were read from a single sample in a study of early T cells in non-severe SARS-CoV-2 infection. TCRdb reprocessed the 5' RACE reads with MiXCR, giving one entry per CDR3 protein. The repertoire holds 55,000 to 70,000 distinct CDR3 sequences, with roughly an eighth as singletons. Source material: whole blood. Source of these receptors: an adult who was a healthcare worker with PCR-confirmed SARS-CoV-2 infection or an uninfected control (not recorded which). CDR3s include the opening cysteine and the closing phenylalanine or tryptophan. The D gene is left open where the match is weak. The size entry is marked missing in some rows and otherwise reads once, few, many or a size class.

clone_size j_call v_call d_call cdr3_aa cdr3_nt
few TRBJ1-6 TRBV5-1 NA CASSLDRALNSPLHF TGCGCCAGCAGCTTGGACAGGGCTTTAAATTCACCCCTCCACTTT
NA TRBJ2-5 TRBV3-1 NA CASSQEPVLETQYF TGTGCCAGCAGCCAAGAGCCTGTATTGGAGACCCAGTACTTC
NA TRBJ2-7 TRBV10-3 TRBD1 CAISESGQGNEQYF TGTGCCATCAGTGAGTCGGGACAGGGAAACGAGCAGTACTTC
many TRBJ2-5 TRBV11-3 NA CASSLGGPGETQYF TGTGCCAGCAGCTTAGGAGGGCCGGGAGAGACCCAGTACTTC
NA TRBJ2-7 TRBV7-2 TRBD1 CASSWDSTIPGEQYF TGTGCCAGCAGCTGGGACAGCACTATACCAGGGGAGCAGTACTTC
few TRBJ2-2 TRBV29-1 NA CSVARATGELFF TGCAGCGTTGCGAGGGCCACCGGGGAGCTGTTTTTT
few TRBJ2-3 TRBV14 NA CASSQDRTPPTDTQYF TGTGCCAGCAGCCAAGACCGGACTCCACCCACAGATACGCAGTATTTT
NA TRBJ1-4 TRBV18 NA CASSPRPGANEKLFF TGTGCCAGCTCACCACGTCCGGGGGCTAACGAAAAACTGTTTTTT
few TRBJ2-7 TRBV7-2 TRBD1 CASSSGQPQSSYEQYF TGTGCCAGCAGCTCGGGACAGCCCCAAAGCTCCTACGAGCAGTACTTC
few TRBJ1-6 TRBV7-6 NA CASGLGVSGNSPLHF TGTGCCAGCGGACTAGGGGTCTCGGGGAATTCACCCCTCCACTTT
many TRBJ1-3 TRBV10-3 NA CAIGGARSSGNTIYF TGTGCCATCGGGGGCGCCAGATCCTCTGGAAACACCATATATTTT
many TRBJ2-5 TRBV4-3 TRBD2 CASSRGTSGQETQYF TGCGCCAGCAGCCGAGGGACTAGCGGCCAAGAGACCCAGTACTTC
few TRBJ1-5 TRBV20-1 TRBD1 CSAWTGAGSQPQHF TGCAGTGCATGGACAGGGGCAGGCAGTCAGCCCCAGCATTTT
NA TRBJ2-1 TRBV28 NA CASNEDLSYNEQFF TGTGCCAGCAACGAGGACCTCTCCTACAATGAGCAGTTCTTC
few TRBJ1-1 TRBV12-3/TRBV12-4 NA CASSRVFLTANTEAFF TGTGCCAGCAGCCGGGTTTTTTTGACAGCCAACACTGAAGCTTTCTTT
NA TRBJ2-5 TRBV20-1 NA CSAWAGDQETQYF TGCAGTGCTTGGGCCGGAGACCAAGAGACCCAGTACTTC
many TRBJ2-7 TRBV7-9 NA CASSLIIPPYEQYF TGTGCCAGCAGCTTGATAATACCCCCCTACGAGCAGTACTTC
few TRBJ2-1 TRBV7-2 NA CASSLQGLPSNEQFF TGTGCCAGCAGCTTACAGGGGCTCCCAAGCAATGAGCAGTTCTTC
NA TRBJ2-5 TRBV6-5 TRBD1 CASRLTGGYDETQYF TGTGCCAGCAGACTAACAGGGGGCTACGATGAGACCCAGTACTTC
NA TRBJ1-6 TRBV11-3 TRBD1 CASSQGVDNSPLHF TGTGCCAGCAGCCAGGGGGTAGATAATTCACCCCTCCACTTT
NA TRBJ2-2 TRBV12-3/TRBV12-4 TRBD1 CASTSQGATGELFF TGTGCCAGCACCTCGCAGGGGGCTACCGGGGAGCTGTTTTTT
NA TRBJ1-5 TRBV7-2 NA CASSIGPYQPQHF TGTGCCAGCAGCATTGGGCCCTATCAGCCCCAGCATTTT
many TRBJ1-1 TRBV20-1 NA CSARPTGFLFTEAFF TGCAGTGCTAGACCGACAGGATTCTTATTCACTGAAGCTTTCTTT
many TRBJ2-7 TRBV12-3/TRBV12-4 NA CASSKYTGPAYEQYF TGTGCCAGCAGCAAATACACAGGGCCTGCCTACGAGCAGTACTTC
NA TRBJ1-6 TRBV6-5 NA CAAGRSPLHF TGTGCCGCCGGACGTTCACCCCTCCACTTT
NA TRBJ2-3 TRBV29-1 TRBD2 CSVAPGTGTRGGDTQYF TGCAGCGTTGCCCCAGGGACCGGGACTAGAGGGGGGGATACGCAGTATTTT
NA TRBJ1-2 TRBV15 NA CATSGGRGLGYTF TGTGCCACCAGCGGAGGTAGAGGGCTTGGCTACACCTTC
NA TRBJ1-1 TRBV5-1 NA CASSLEDRKNTEAFF TGCGCCAGCAGCTTGGAGGACCGGAAGAACACTGAAGCTTTCTTT
many TRBJ1-1 TRBV6-6 NA CASTLNTEAFF TGTGCCAGCACCCTGAACACTGAAGCTTTCTTT